This passage covers 8 T cell receptor beta chains from one sample sequenced in a study of CD8 T cells in Susac syndrome. Reverse transcription of roughly 0.5 to 1 ug RNA was carried out with random hexamers. TCRdb re-analysed the immunoSEQ multiplex PCR reads in MiXCR, keeping a single row per CDR3 protein. The sample records just over 150,000 distinct CDR3 sequences, nearly 97% being singletons. Sequenced material: CD8+ T cells from PBMCs. Every receptor here comes from a human donor with multiple sclerosis.

The chain carries TRBV7-9 and TRBJ2-7; D may be TRBD2 (6 bases). The CDR3 length is 14 residues. Trimming removed 6 bases at V and 0 bases at J, with 12 bases between. Germline V CDR1 and CDR2: SEHNR, FQNEAQ (reference sequence). In nucleotides, the CDR3 is TGTGCCAGCAGTAGGGAGGCTAGCTCCTACGAGCAGTACTTC. It is translated as CASSREASSYEQYF.

This clonotype appeared a single time. The rearrangement joins TRBV12-3 or TRBV12-4 to TRBJ2-3, with D possibly being TRBD2 (6 bases). Trimming removed 7 bases at V and 5 bases at J, with 10 bases between. The CDR3 totals 12 residues. This CDR3 is CASTSGGDTQYF. The CDR3 DNA follows: TGTGCCAGCACGTCCGGGGGAGATACGCAGTATTTT.

The chain uses TRBV9 and TRBJ1-6; D unresolved. The CDR3 loop spans 15 amino acids. Germline CDR1 SGDLS, CDR2 YYNGEE. V lost 0 bases and J lost 1, with 5 bases in between. CDR3 nucleotide sequence: TGTGCCAGCAGCGTAGGCGGTTCCTATAATTCACCCCTCCACTTT. As protein: CASSVGGSYNSPLHF.

The chain has TRBV29-1 and TRBJ2-7; 9 bases align to TRBD1. CDR3 length: 14 amino acids. The germline V gene encodes CDR1 SQVTM and CDR2 ANQGSEA. V shed 6 bases, J shed 6 bases, and the junction held 12 bases outside the gene matches. CDR3 sequence (DNA): TGCAGCGTCCTTCGCCCGGGACAGGGTGGCGAGCAGTACTTC. Amino acids: CSVLRPGQGGEQYF.

The V and J genes are TRBV14 and TRBJ2-1; TRBD2 matches at 10 bases. The length of the CDR3 is 15 residues. Germline assignment: CDR1 SGHDN and CDR2 FVKESK. V lost 2 bases and J lost 6; bases outside the gene matches: 4. CDR3 DNA sequence: TGTGCCAGCAGCCAACTAGCGGGGGCCGTCAATGAGCAGTTCTTC. Translation: CASSQLAGAVNEQFF.

This sequence joins TRBV2 and TRBJ2-7; D tentatively reads TRBD1 or TRBD2 (5 bases each). CDR3 length equals 16 residues. V was trimmed by 9 bases and J by 5 bases, leaving 26 bases between them. Germline V gene data show CDR1 as SNHLY and CDR2 as FYNNEI. CDR3 bases: TGTGCCAGTACGAAGAGTTTCGGGACCCTCCAGAACGAGCAGTACTTC. Translating gives CASTKSFGTLQNEQYF.

This chain uses TRBV5-1 with TRBJ1-1; D is undetermined. Germline lookup yields CDR1 SGHRS and CDR2 YFSETQ. The CDR3 totals 15 residues. The V end was cut by 3 bases, the J end by 1 base, with 13 bases between. The CDR3 region is CASSWLVGSNTEAFF. The DNA for the CDR3 is TGCGCCAGCAGCTGGCTCGTTGGGTCGAACACTGAAGCTTTCTTT.

The V and J genes are TRBV21-1 and TRBJ2-7; no check of the table's D call, TRBD1, against the DNA was made. TRBV21-1 is described as a pseudogene. The CDR3 is 10 amino acids. DNA for the CDR3: TGTGGGGCGCAGGTCGACGAGCAGTACGTC. Residues: CGAQVDEQYV.